This T cell receptor (beta chain) was sequenced for a study of shared clonotypes between healthy human individuals. Study-wide findings and caveats: All-four-donor shared clonotypes had higher generation probabilities than non-shared clonotypes did.

This CDR3 is built from 16 residues. Germline lookup yields CDR1 SGHDN and CDR2 FVKESK. Trimming took 3 bases from V and 6 from J; bases not matched to a gene: 8. TCRdb keeps only in-frame clones here, not all; method: immunoSEQ multiplex PCR. The table has over 950,000 clones, 60% to 80% seen once. In the case of this clone: No antigen is known for it.

The chain combines TRBV14 with TRBJ2-1; TRBD1 matches 10 bases. The TCR was taken from a man aged 18 to 29 in good health. Some clones in this sample may be carry-over from other donors' samples. Sequenced: memory CD4+ T cells from PBMCs. Noted subset: CD45RA-negative fraction. Here the CDR3 DNA reads TGTGCCAGCAGCCACCGACAGGGGGCTATCCCCAATGAGCAGTTCTTC. Translating it yields CASSHRQGAIPNEQFF. The full variable domain, its missing parts supplied by reference TRBV14 and TRBJ2-1, is EAGVTQFPSHSVIEKGQTVTLRCDPISGHDNLYWYRRVMGKEIKFLLHFVKESKQDESGMPNNRFLAERTGGTYSTLKVQPAELEDSGVYFCASSHRQGAIPNEQFFGPGTRLTVL.